This T cell receptor (beta chain) was sequenced for a study of cytomegalovirus exposure and HLA in healthy donors. General study points: Prior analysis indicated that the majority of TCR beta V segments exhibited productivity approximately 90% or approximately 30% of the time.

Amplification used 60 Vbeta primers and 13 Jbeta primers. Libraries were prepared by immunoSEQ multiplex PCR; TCRdb keeps only in-frame clonotypes and omits some of them. Its clone listing holds over 100,000 clones. About this clone itself: The target antigen is unknown.

The source is a young man in good health and CMV-seronegative. Sequencing was performed on PBMCs.

Written as DNA, the CDR3 is TGTGCCAGCAGCAAACGACGGGGAGGGTTGGACACTGAAGCTTTCTTT. This sequence encodes CASSKRRGGLDTEAFF. The chain employs TRBV7-9 and TRBJ1-1, with no clear D. The V end was cut by 5 bases, the J end by 3 bases, with 19 bases between. The CDR3 contains 16 residues. Germline CDR1 is SEHNR and CDR2 is FQNEAQ (reference sequence).